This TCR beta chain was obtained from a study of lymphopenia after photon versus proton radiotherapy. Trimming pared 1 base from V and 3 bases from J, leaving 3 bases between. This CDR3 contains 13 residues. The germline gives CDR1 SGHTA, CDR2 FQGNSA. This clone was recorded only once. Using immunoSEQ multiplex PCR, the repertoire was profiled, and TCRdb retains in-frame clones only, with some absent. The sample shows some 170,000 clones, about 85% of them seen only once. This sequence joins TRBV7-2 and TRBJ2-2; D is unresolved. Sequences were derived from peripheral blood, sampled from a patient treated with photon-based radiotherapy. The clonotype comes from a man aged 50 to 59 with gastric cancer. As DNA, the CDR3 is TGTGCCAGCAGCTTAGAACACACCGGGGAGCTGTTTTTT. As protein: CASSLEHTGELFF.